The rows below give T cell receptor beta chains drawn from one sample of a study of blood T cell repertoires in COVID-19. Sequenced by immunoSEQ multiplex PCR; TCRdb stores in-frame clones only, minus some. The sample consists of roughly 76,000 clones, around 87% of them appearing once. Sequenced sample: peripheral blood. Source of these receptors: a woman older than 75 with active or convalescent COVID-19. CDR3s include the opening cysteine and the closing phenylalanine or tryptophan. A D gene is named only where the DNA matches it firmly. Size values are once, few and many counts, or a class for expanded clones, and some rows have none.

J gene | clone size | V gene | D gene | CDR3 DNA | CDR3 protein
TRBJ2-7 | NA | TRBV7-2 | TRBD1 | TGTGCCAGCAACTCCCACCGGGACAGGGGGCAATACGAGCAGTACTTC | CASNSHRDRGQYEQYF
TRBJ2-3 | NA | TRBV7-3 | TRBD2 | TGTGCCAGCAGCCCGCTCAGCGGGGGGGCAACAGATACGCAGTATTTT | CASSPLSGGATDTQYF
TRBJ1-1 | NA | TRBV28 | TRBD1 | TGTGCCAGCAGTTCAACAGGGGGGGCCACGGACACTGAAGCTTTCTTT | CASSSTGGATDTEAFF
TRBJ1-1 | once | TRBV18 | NA | TGTGCCAGCTCACCACCTTGGCCTGCTGAAGCTTTCTTT | CASSPPWPAEAFF
TRBJ2-2 | NA | TRBV19 | NA | TGTGCCAGTAAGCGGGCGGAGACCGGGGAGCTGTTTTTT | CASKRAETGELFF
TRBJ2-7 | NA | TRBV30 | TRBD2 | TGTGCCTGGAGTGGACTAGCGGGGGTATACGAGCAGTACTTC | CAWSGLAGVYEQYF
TRBJ2-7 | NA | TRBV19 | TRBD1 | TGTGCCAGTAGCCGAAGTGGGACAGAAGTCTACGAGCAGTACTTC | CASSRSGTEVYEQYF
TRBJ1-4 | NA | TRBV7-9 | NA | TGTGCCAGCAGCCTCGGGGGACGGCCAAATGAAAAACTGTTTTTT | CASSLGGRPNEKLFF
TRBJ1-1 | few | TRBV29-1 | NA | TGCAGCGCCGGCGAACAGGGATGGTTTACTGAAGCTTTCTTT | CSAGEQGWFTEAFF
TRBJ1-1 | NA | TRBV4-1 | TRBD1 | TGCGCCAGCAGCCAAGGTGTATGGGACAGAGTGTTCTTT | CASSQGVWDRVFF
TRBJ1-3 | NA | TRBV18 | TRBD1 | TGTGCCAGCTCACCAGGGACAGGGGGAAACACCATATATTTT | CASSPGTGGNTIYF
TRBJ1-6 | NA | TRBV18 | TRBD1 | TGTGCCAGCTCATCGGGACAGGGGCGGTCACCCCTCCACTTT | CASSSGQGRSPLHF
TRBJ1-2 | NA | TRBV19 | TRBD1 | TGTGCCAGTCGACCAACGGGACAGGGGAACTATGGCTACACCTTC | CASRPTGQGNYGYTF
TRBJ2-7 | NA | TRBV10-3 | NA | TGTGCCATCAGACCCCGGACTGGAAACTATGGTGAGCAGTACTTC | CAIRPRTGNYGEQYF
TRBJ1-5 | NA | TRBV12-5 | NA | TGTGCTACTGCCCGGGGCGGCGGGGAGCCCCAGCATTTT | CATARGGGEPQHF
TRBJ1-4 | NA | TRBV5-1 | NA | TGCGCCAGCAGCTTGGTGGGGGCAGAAAGACTGTTTTTT | CASSLVGAERLFF
TRBJ1-5 | NA | TRBV5-1 | NA | TGCGCCAGCAGCTTCAGCAGGGGAAATCAGCCCCAGCATTTT | CASSFSRGNQPQHF
TRBJ1-1 | NA | TRBV28 | NA | TGTGCCAGCAGTTTATGGGGGGCTCCCCGGGCTTTCTTT | CASSLWGAPRAFF
TRBJ1-2 | NA | TRBV28 | NA | TGTGCCAGCGGAGTGTCAGGGAACAATGGCTACACCTTC | CASGVSGNNGYTF
TRBJ2-7 | once | TRBV6-2/TRBV6-3 | TRBD1 | TGTGCCAGCAGTGGTCCCGGGACAGGCTCCAACGAGCAGTACTTC | CASSGPGTGSNEQYF
TRBJ1-6 | NA | TRBV7-3 | NA | TGTGCCAGCAGCCGGAGCTCCTATAATTCACCCCTCCACTTT | CASSRSSYNSPLHF
TRBJ1-1 | NA | TRBV19 | NA | TGTGCCAGTAGAACTCAGGGTTTAAGGGACACTGAAGCTTTCTTT | CASRTQGLRDTEAFF